The T cell receptor beta chain described here comes from a study of beta chain features in type 1 diabetes. CDR3 size: 12 residues. Germline CDR1 MDHEN, CDR2 SYDVKM. Study results and limitations: Compared with healthy donors, patients appeared to share more similar naive, central memory and regulatory TCRB repertoires. All four CD4+ subsets from Type 1 diabetes patients carried moderately but significantly shorter TCRB CDR3s.

cDNA synthesis used the whole RNA isolate, giving expressed TCRB sequences. Only in-frame clones appear in the TCRdb table, and some are missing; sequencing was by immunoSEQ multiplex PCR. The repertoire consists of 600,000 to 700,000 clones, with around 12% occurring once and the leading ten covering over 0.1%. A word on this clone: The antigen is undetermined.

The sequence came from a young man with type 1 diabetes. This chain joins TRBV28 and TRBJ2-1; possibly TRBD2 for D (5 bases). What was sequenced was naive CD4+ T cells from blood. The CDR3 sequence is CGTLTSANEQFF. The CDR3 coding sequence is TGTGGGACTCTAACGTCGGCCAATGAGCAGTTCTTC. The full variable domain, its missing parts supplied by reference TRBV28 and TRBJ2-1, is DVKVTQSSRYLVKRTGEKVFLECVQDMDHENMFWYRQDPGLGLRLIYFSYDVKMKEKGDIPEGYSVSREKKERFSLILESASTNQTSMYLCGTLTSANEQFFGPGTRLTVL.